These 23 T cell receptor beta chains share one sample of origin, sequenced in a study of Ad26.COV2.S vaccination and SARS-CoV-2 variants. Using immunoSEQ multiplex PCR, the repertoire was profiled, and TCRdb retains in-frame clones only, with some absent. This sample yields 400,000 to 500,000 clones, of which roughly 90% are seen a single time; around 3.6% belongs to the top ten. The treatment was: 15 to 20 received Ad26.COV2.S at low or high dose, single or two shots; about 5 received placebo; per-sample allocation not given. Following the first vaccine or placebo injection, samples were taken on day 63. The sequencing used peripheral blood, collected in a trial of Ad26.COV2.S vaccine versus placebo. The receptors come from a person aged 18-60 years who received the Ad26.COV2.S COVID-19 vaccine or a placebo.

The genes are TRBV21-1 and TRBJ2-3; the table calls TRBD1, which could not be checked here. TRBV21-1 is labeled a pseudogene. The CDR3 loop spans 14 amino acids. This chain's CDR3 is CASSCSGEADTQYF. CDR3 in DNA: TGTGCCAGCAGCTGTTCAGGGGAAGCAGATACGCAGTATTTT.

The chain employs TRBV6-5 and TRBJ2-3; D is undetermined. In germline, CDR1 is MNHEY, CDR2 SVGAGI. Trimming pared 6 bases from V and 2 bases from J, leaving 9 bases between. The CDR3 has 13 residues. The CDR3 sequence is CASRMGFTDTQYF. CDR3 coding DNA: TGTGCCAGCAGGATGGGGTTCACAGATACGCAGTATTTT.

V is TRBV5-1 and J is TRBJ2-6, with 10 bases that match TRBD1. Germline V gene data show CDR1 as SGHRS and CDR2 as YFSETQ. This CDR3 is 18 amino acids long. Trimming at V came to 5 bases and at J to 4 bases, leaving 12 bases not matched to a gene. CDR3 sequence: CASSLEGTGVTGANVLTF. The CDR3 DNA follows: TGCGCCAGCAGTCTGGAAGGGACAGGGGTTACCGGGGCCAACGTCCTGACTTTC.

This clone was seen at least ten times. For the CDR3, the DNA is TGTGCCAGCAGCTCGTTAAACAGGGGGCGCATCTGGCAGTATTTT. Encoded protein: CASSSLNRGRIWQYF. This chain links TRBV11-2 with TRBJ2-3, with 9 bases identical to TRBD1. J lost 11 bases, V lost 4 bases, and 13 bases had no gene match. This CDR3 region has 15 residues. Looked up from germline, CDR1 is SGHAT and CDR2 is FQNNGV.

V usage is TRBV12-3 or TRBV12-4 and J usage is TRBJ2-1; D tentatively fits TRBD1 or TRBD2 (5 bases each). The CDR3 is made up of 13 amino acids. V was pared by 6 bases and J by 7 bases, with 13 bases between. The CDR3: CASRTSGTNEQFF. CDR3 in DNA: TGTGCCAGCAGGACTTCGGGGACGAATGAGCAGTTCTTC.

This chain connects TRBV28 to TRBJ2-7; possible D gene TRBD1, 6 bases. V lost 6 bases and J 0 bases, leaving 12 bases between the germline ends. Germline loops: CDR1 MDHEN, CDR2 SYDVKM. The CDR3 loop spans 14 amino acids. CDR3 sequence (DNA): TGTGCCAGCAGGAGTCAGGGGACCTCCTACGAGCAGTACTTC. This encodes CASRSQGTSYEQYF.

The V gene is TRBV18, the J gene TRBJ1-1, with TRBD1 matching 7 bases. In germline, CDR1 is KGHSH, CDR2 LQKENI. J lost 4 bases, V lost 3 bases, and 8 bases had no gene match. The CDR3 totals 15 residues. The CDR3 DNA sequence: TGTGCCAGCTCACCGGAGACAGGGCCGGGCACTGAAGCTTTCTTT. Encoded protein: CASSPETGPGTEAFF.

CDR3 in DNA: TGTGCCACCAGTGACCCTGGGACTAGCGGGGGCCTTTACGAGCAGTACTTC. Its translation is CATSDPGTSGGLYEQYF. The chain uses TRBV24-1 and TRBJ2-7; the match to TRBD2 covers 14 bases. J lost 4 bases, V lost 4 bases, and 8 bases had no gene match. Germline CDR1 reads KGHDR; CDR2 reads SFDVKD. This CDR3 spans 17 amino acids.

The chain is built from TRBV7-2 and TRBJ2-7, with TRBD2 identical over 14 bases. The CDR3 extends over 15 amino acids. Germline loops: CDR1 SGHTA, CDR2 FQGNSA. J was trimmed by 8 bases and V by 5 bases; bases with no gene match: 8. As DNA, the CDR3 is TGTGCCAGCAGCCCCGGGACTAGCGGGGGAGTAAAGCAGTACTTC. Residues: CASSPGTSGGVKQYF.

V gene TRBV5-5 combines with J gene TRBJ2-3; a possible D gene is TRBD1 (5 bases). V was clipped by 7 bases and J by 5 bases, with 14 bases between them. This CDR3 comprises 13 residues. Looked up from germline, CDR1 is SGHKS and CDR2 is YYEKEE (reference sequence). In DNA form, the CDR3 reads TGTGCCAGCTACAACAGGTTCAGAGATACGCAGTATTTT. Amino acids: CASYNRFRDTQYF.

The rearrangement links TRBV16 to TRBJ1-2, with unresolved D. The germline V gene has CDR1 KGHSY and CDR2 FQNENV. The CDR3 is 13 amino acids. V was pared by 0 bases and J by 3 bases, with 5 bases between. The DNA for the CDR3 is TGTGCCAGCAGCCAATCGGGGTACTATGGCTACACCTTC. This sequence encodes CASSQSGYYGYTF.

The J gene is TRBJ2-3, the V gene TRBV5-1, with 9 bases fitting TRBD1. Looked up from germline, CDR1 is SGHRS and CDR2 is YFSETQ. The CDR3 runs to 16 residues. V lost 3 bases to trimming and J lost 3 bases; unmatched junction nucleotides: 8. The CDR3 region is CASSSWGTGPTDTQYF. For the CDR3, the DNA is TGCGCCAGCAGCTCATGGGGGACAGGGCCAACAGATACGCAGTATTTT. The full variable domain, its missing parts supplied by reference TRBV5-1 and TRBJ2-3, is KAGVTQTPRYLIKTRGQQVTLSCSPISGHRSVSWYQQTPGQGLQFLFEYFSETQRNKGNFPGRFSGRQFSNSRSEMNVSTLELGDSALYLCASSSWGTGPTDTQYFGPGTRLTVL.

V gene TRBV5-1 combines with J gene TRBJ1-4; 10 nucleotides line up with TRBD1. There are 15 residues in the CDR3. Trimming at V came to 4 bases and at J to 7 bases, leaving 7 bases not matched to a gene. CDR1 and CDR2 from the germline V gene are SGHRS and YFSETQ. The CDR3 is CASSLDRGDGEKLFF. For the CDR3, the DNA is TGCGCCAGCAGCCTGGACAGGGGGGACGGTGAAAAACTGTTTTTT.

The chain employs TRBV28 and TRBJ1-1; perhaps TRBD1 as D (6 bases). The V end lost 6 bases, the J end lost 3 bases, and 17 bases lay between the germline ends. This CDR3 comprises 15 residues. CDR1 is MDHEN, CDR2 SYDVKM, per germline. CDR3 residues: CASSNRAVKDTEAFF. CDR3 nucleotide sequence: TGTGCCAGCAGCAACAGGGCCGTCAAGGACACTGAAGCTTTCTTT. The full variable domain, in which reference TRBV28 and TRBJ1-1 provide the parts outside the CDR3, is DVKVTQSSRYLVKRTGEKVFLECVQDMDHENMFWYRQDPGLGLRLIYFSYDVKMKEKGDIPEGYSVSREKKERFSLILESASTNQTSMYLCASSNRAVKDTEAFFGQGTRLTVV.

The CDR3 region has the DNA TGCAGCGTTGATGGAGGGGGAGCTCTCTCCTACGAGCAGTACTTC. This gives the protein CSVDGGGALSYEQYF. The chain couples TRBV29-1 to TRBJ2-7; TRBD1 or TRBD2 may be the D gene (6 bases each). Trimming took 3 bases from V and 0 from J, leaving 15 bases between them. Germline CDR1 SQVTM, CDR2 ANQGSEA. This CDR3 is 15 amino acids long.

This rearrangement joins TRBV28 to TRBJ2-3; D unclear. CDR1 is MDHEN, CDR2 SYDVKM, per germline. Trimming took 2 bases from V and 9 from J, leaving 6 bases between them. CDR3 length: 11 amino acids. CDR3 protein: CASSLVQTQYF. In DNA form, the CDR3 reads TGTGCCAGCAGTTTAGTACAGACGCAGTATTTT. Drawing the rest from reference TRBV28 and TRBJ2-3, the complete variable domain is DVKVTQSSRYLVKRTGEKVFLECVQDMDHENMFWYRQDPGLGLRLIYFSYDVKMKEKGDIPEGYSVSREKKERFSLILESASTNQTSMYLCASSLVQTQYFGPGTRLTVL.

CDR3 sequence (DNA): TGTGCCAGCAGCTTTAGACTAGCGGGGGGCTTGAAAGGGGCCAACGTCCTGACTTTC. This gives the protein CASSFRLAGGLKGANVLTF. V and J are TRBV7-9 and TRBJ2-6; 13 nucleotides line up with TRBD2. This CDR3 spans 19 amino acids. The V and J ends lost 3 bases and 4 bases, in that order; junction bases with no gene match: 9. Germline CDR1 reads SEHNR; CDR2 reads FQNEAQ (reference sequence).

This clone appeared a single time. V usage is TRBV28 and J usage is TRBJ1-2; TRBD1 aligns across 8 bases. Germline CDR1 and CDR2: MDHEN and SYDVKM. V shed 2 bases, J shed 8 bases, and the junction held 16 bases outside the gene matches. This CDR3 has 17 residues. CDR3 region: CASSLAFAQGALEGYTF. The CDR3 nucleotides are TGTGCCAGCAGTTTAGCTTTCGCGCAGGGGGCTTTGGAGGGCTACACCTTC.

The rearrangement links TRBV5-1 to TRBJ2-4; a possible D gene is TRBD2 (9 bases). In germline, CDR1 is SGHRS, CDR2 YFSETQ. The CDR3 loop spans 21 amino acids. Trimming cost V 0 bases and J 0 bases, with 25 bases left between them. The CDR3 here is CASSLDPRGPSGDEAKNIQYF. CDR3 DNA: TGCGCCAGCAGCTTGGACCCCAGGGGGCCTAGCGGGGACGAAGCCAAAAACATTCAGTACTTC.

V gene TRBV7-8 combines with J gene TRBJ2-5; 7 nucleotides align to TRBD2. Germline CDR1 and CDR2: SGHVS and FQNEAQ. V trimming: 8 bases; J trimming: 4 bases; junction bases outside the gene matches: 10. CDR3 length: 14 amino acids. CDR3 loop: CASAGRGRGETQYF. The CDR3 DNA follows: TGTGCCAGCGCCGGGCGGGGGAGAGGAGAGACCCAGTACTTC.

The rearrangement joins TRBV5-1 to TRBJ2-7, with no clear D. Deletions cut 4 bases from V and 1 base from J, with 12 bases between. Germline V gives CDR1 SGHRS, CDR2 YFSETQ. There are 14 residues in the CDR3. The CDR3 protein is CASSPTRSSYEQYF. The CDR3 DNA reads TGCGCCAGCAGCCCAACAAGGTCTTCCTACGAGCAGTACTTC.

The chain has TRBV4-2 and TRBJ2-5; possibly TRBD2 for D (6 bases). This CDR3 is 16 amino acids long. The germline CDR1 and CDR2 sequences are LGHNA and YNFKEQ. V was trimmed by 4 bases and J by 2 bases, leaving 17 bases between them. CDR3 nucleotide sequence: TGTGCCAGCAGCCCTGTACTGGGGGGTTCACAAGAGACCCAGTACTTC. Translation: CASSPVLGGSQETQYF.

This clone was counted between two and nine times. Other DNA sequences in the sample encode the same CDR3. The chain employs TRBV7-2 and TRBJ2-2; D possibly corresponds to TRBD1 (5 bases). The CDR3 has 14 residues. The germline V gene encodes CDR1 SGHTA and CDR2 FQGNSA. The germline V and J ends were trimmed by 5 bases and 0 bases, with 7 bases remaining between them. CDR3: CASSTGPNTGELFF. DNA of the CDR3: TGTGCCAGCAGCACAGGACCGAACACCGGGGAGCTGTTTTTT.